The clone carrying this TCR beta chain has only a few counts. What it binds is unknown. Healthy individuals of Caucasian origin from Russia, aged roughly 6 to 100, served as donors. These data come from a study of blood T cells in healthy people across ages. Study-level information: In model experiments, template switching was able to capture about one barcoded beta molecule for every two T cells that were present. The study's findings and limits: Whereas aged donors had fewer naive CD4+ cells, long-lived donors had more of them and higher diversity.

The CDR3 totals 15 residues. Trimming removed 6 bases from V and 1 base from J, with 19 bases in between. Germline V gene lookup returns CDR1 DFQATT and CDR2 SNEGSKA (reference sequence). A second PCR of about 7 to 12 cycles used a sample-barcoded 5' primer and a J-beta primer mix. TCRdb processed the 5' RACE reads anew with MiXCR; each CDR3 protein has one entry. The sample carries roughly 800,000 distinct CDR3 sequences, 53% recorded once. The source is a man older than 75 in good health. The chain employs TRBV20-1 and TRBJ2-7; tentative D call: TRBD2 (5 bases). Sequencing was done on a sample of blood. For the CDR3, the DNA is TGCAGTGCCCACGAGAGGGAAAAGTCATCCTACGAGCAGTACTTC. This gives the protein CSAHEREKSSYEQYF.